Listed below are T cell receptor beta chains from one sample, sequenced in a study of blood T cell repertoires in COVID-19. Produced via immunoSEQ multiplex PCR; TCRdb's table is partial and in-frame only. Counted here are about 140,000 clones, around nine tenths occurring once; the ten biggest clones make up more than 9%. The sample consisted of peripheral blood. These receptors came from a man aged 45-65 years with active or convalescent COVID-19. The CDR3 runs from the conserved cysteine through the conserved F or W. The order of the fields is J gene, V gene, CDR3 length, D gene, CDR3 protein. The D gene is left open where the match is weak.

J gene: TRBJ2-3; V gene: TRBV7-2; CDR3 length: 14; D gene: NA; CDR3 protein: CASSSGPGAGTQYF
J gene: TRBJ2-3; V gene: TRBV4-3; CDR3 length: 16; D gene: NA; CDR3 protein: CASSQVMRSRTDTQYF
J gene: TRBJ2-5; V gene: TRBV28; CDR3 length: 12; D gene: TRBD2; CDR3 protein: CASSLFRGVQYF
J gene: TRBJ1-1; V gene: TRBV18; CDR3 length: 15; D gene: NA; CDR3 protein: CASSLVADMNTEAFF
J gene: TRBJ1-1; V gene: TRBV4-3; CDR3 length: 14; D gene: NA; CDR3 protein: CASSRVGQYTEAFF
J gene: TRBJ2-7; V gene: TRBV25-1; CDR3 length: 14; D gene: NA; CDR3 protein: CASSDPGSAYEQYF
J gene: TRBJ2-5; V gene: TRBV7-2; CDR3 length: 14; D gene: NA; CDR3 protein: CASSLSQGRETQYF
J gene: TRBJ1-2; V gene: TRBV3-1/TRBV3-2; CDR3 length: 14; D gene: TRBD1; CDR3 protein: CASSPGQGASGYTF
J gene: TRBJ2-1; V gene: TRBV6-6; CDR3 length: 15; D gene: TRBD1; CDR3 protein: CASSYDRGSYNEQFF
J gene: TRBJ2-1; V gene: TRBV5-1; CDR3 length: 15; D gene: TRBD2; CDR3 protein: CASTFSGRARNEQFF
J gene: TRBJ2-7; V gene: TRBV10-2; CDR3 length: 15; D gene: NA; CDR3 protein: CASSPRQDIPYEQYF
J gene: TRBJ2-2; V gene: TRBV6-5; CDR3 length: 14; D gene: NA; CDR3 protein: CASSQEGWVGELFF
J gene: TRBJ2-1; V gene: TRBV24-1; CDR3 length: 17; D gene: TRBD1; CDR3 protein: CATSTRDRQGSYNEQFF
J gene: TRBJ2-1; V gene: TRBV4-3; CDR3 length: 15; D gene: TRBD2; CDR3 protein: CASSHLAGLYNEQFF
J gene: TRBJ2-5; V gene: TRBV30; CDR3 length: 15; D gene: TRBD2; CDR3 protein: CAWSASSGSGETQYF
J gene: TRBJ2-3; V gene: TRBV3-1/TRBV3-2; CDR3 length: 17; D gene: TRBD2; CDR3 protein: CASSQAVAGWGADTQYF
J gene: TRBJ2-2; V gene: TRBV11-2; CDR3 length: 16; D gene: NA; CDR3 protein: CASSLRGSTNTGELFF